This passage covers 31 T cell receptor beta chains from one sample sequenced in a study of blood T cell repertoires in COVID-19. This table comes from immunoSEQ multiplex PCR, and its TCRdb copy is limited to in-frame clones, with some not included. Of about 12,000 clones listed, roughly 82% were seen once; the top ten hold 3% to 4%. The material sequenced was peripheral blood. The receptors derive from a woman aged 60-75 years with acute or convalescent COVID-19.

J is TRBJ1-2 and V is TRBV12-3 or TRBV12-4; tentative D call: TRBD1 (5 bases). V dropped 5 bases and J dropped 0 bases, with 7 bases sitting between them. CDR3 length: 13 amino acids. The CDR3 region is CASSPRANYGYTF. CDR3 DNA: TGTGCCAGCAGTCCCAGGGCTAACTATGGCTACACCTTC.

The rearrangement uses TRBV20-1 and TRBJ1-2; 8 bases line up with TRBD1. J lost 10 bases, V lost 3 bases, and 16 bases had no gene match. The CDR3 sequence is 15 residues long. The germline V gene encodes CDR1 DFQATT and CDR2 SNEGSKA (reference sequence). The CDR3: CSASGGGGQGAFYTF. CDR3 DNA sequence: TGCAGTGCTAGTGGCGGAGGAGGGCAGGGGGCATTCTACACCTTC.

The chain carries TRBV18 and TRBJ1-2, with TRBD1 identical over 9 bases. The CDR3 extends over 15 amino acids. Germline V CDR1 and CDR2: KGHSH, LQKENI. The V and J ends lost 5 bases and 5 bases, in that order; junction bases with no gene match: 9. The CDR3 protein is CASSSGTGSLYGYTF. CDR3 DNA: TGTGCCAGCTCATCCGGGACAGGGTCTCTTTATGGCTACACCTTC.

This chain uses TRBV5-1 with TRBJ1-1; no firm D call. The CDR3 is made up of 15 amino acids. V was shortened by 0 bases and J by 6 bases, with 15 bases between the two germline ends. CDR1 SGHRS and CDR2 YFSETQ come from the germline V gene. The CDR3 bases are TGCGCCAGCAGCTTGGCCGGGTCGATTTGGGCTGAAGCTTTCTTT. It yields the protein CASSLAGSIWAEAFF.

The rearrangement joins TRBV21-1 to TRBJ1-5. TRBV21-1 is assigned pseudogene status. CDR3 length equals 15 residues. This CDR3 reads CASSKVPGGIGPQHF. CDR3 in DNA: TGTGCCAGCAGCAAAGTCCCCGGGGGGATTGGCCCCCAGCATTTT.

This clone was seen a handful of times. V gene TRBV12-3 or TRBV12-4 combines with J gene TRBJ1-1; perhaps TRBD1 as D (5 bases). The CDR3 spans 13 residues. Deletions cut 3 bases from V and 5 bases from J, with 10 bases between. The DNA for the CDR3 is TGTGCCAGCAGTTTGCAGGGTGGGACTGAAGCTTTCTTT. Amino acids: CASSLQGGTEAFF.

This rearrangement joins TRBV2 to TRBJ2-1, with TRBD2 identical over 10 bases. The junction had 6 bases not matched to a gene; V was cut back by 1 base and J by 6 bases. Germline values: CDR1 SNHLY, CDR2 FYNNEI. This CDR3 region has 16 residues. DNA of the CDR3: TGTGCCAGCAGTGAAGGGCTAGCGGGGGTGACCAATGAGCAGTTCTTC. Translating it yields CASSEGLAGVTNEQFF.

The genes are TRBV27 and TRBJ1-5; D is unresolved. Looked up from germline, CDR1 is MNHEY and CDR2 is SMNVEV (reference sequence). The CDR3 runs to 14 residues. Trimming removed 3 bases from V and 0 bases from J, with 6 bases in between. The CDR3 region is CASSFRYSNQPQHF. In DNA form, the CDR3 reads TGTGCCAGCAGTTTTCGTTATAGCAATCAGCCCCAGCATTTT.

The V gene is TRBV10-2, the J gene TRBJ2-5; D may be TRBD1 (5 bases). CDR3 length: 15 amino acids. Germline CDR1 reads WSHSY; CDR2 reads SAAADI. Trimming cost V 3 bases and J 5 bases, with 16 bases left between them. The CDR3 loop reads CASSEGPGLFETQYF. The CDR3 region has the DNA TGCGCCAGCAGTGAAGGTCCAGGGCTTTTCGAGACCCAGTACTTC.

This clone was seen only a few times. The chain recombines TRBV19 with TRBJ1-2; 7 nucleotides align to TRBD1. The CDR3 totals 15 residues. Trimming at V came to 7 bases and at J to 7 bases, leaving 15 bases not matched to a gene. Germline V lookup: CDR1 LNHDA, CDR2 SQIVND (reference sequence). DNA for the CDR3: TGTGCCAGTAACCCCCTGGGGCAGGGGGAAGCTGGCTACACCTTC. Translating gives CASNPLGQGEAGYTF.

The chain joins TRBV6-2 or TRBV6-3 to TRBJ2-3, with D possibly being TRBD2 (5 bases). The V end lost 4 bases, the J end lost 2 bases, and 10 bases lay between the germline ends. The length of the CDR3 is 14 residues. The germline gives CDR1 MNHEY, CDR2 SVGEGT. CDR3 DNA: TGTGCCAGCAGTTTCACTAGTGTCACAGATACGCAGTATTTT. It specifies CASSFTSVTDTQYF.

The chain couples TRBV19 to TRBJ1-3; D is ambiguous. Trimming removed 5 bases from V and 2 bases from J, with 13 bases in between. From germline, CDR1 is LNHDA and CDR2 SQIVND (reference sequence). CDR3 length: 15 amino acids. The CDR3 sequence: CASSLDGTAGNTIYF. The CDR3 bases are TGTGCCAGTAGTCTTGACGGCACAGCTGGAAACACCATATATTTT.

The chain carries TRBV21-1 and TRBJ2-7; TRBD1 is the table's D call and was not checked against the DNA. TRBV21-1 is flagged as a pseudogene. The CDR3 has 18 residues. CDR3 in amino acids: CASSNRRGHYPNPYEQYF. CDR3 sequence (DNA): TGTGCCAGCAGCAATAGGAGGGGGCATTACCCGAACCCCTACGAGCAGTACTTC.

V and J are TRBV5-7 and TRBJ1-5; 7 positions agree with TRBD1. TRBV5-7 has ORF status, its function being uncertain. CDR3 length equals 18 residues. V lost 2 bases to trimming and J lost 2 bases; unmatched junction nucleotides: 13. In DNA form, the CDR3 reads TGTGCCAGCAGCTTCAAAAATACAGGGGCTTGGTGCAATCAGCCCCAGCATTTT. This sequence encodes CASSFKNTGAWCNQPQHF.

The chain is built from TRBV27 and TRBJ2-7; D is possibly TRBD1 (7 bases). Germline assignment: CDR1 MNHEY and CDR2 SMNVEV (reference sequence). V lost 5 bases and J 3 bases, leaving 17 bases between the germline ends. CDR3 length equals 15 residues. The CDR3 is CASSRRRGPNYEQYF. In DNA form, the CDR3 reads TGTGCCAGCAGTCGCCGGAGGGGGCCCAACTACGAGCAGTACTTC.

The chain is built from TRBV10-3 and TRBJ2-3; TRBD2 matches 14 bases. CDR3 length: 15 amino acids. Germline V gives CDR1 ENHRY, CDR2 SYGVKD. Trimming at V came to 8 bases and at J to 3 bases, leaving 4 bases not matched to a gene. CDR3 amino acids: CAIATSGGATDTQYF. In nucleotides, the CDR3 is TGTGCCATCGCGACTAGCGGGGGGGCTACAGATACGCAGTATTTT.

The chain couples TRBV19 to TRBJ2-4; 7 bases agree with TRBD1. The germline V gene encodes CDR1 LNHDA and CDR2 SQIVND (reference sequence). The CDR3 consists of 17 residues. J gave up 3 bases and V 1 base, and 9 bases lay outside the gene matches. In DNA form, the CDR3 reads TGTGCCAGTAGTATAGCTGATAGGACAGGTCTCAAAAACATTCAGTACTTC. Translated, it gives CASSIADRTGLKNIQYF. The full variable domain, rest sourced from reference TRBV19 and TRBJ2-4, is DGGITQSPKYLFRKEGQNVTLSCEQNLNHDAMYWYRQDPGQGLRLIYYSQIVNDFQKGDIAEGYSVSREKKESFPLTVTSAQKNPTAFYLCASSIADRTGLKNIQYFGAGTRLSVL.

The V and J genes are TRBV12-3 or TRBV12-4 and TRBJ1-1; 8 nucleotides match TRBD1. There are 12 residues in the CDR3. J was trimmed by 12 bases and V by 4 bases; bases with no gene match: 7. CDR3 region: CASSSNRGESFF. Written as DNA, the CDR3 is TGTGCCAGCAGTTCGAACAGGGGGGAATCTTTCTTT.

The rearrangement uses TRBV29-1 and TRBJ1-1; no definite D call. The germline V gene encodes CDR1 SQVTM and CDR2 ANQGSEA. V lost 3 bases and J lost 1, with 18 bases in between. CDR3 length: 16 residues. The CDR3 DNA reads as TGCAGCGTTGAGGGGAGTCCCGGTTCTACGAACACTGAAGCTTTCTTT. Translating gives CSVEGSPGSTNTEAFF.

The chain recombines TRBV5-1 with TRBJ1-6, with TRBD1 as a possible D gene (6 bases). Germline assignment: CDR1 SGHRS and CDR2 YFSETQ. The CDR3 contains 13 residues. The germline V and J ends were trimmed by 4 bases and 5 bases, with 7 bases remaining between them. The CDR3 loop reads CASSNRDNSPLHF. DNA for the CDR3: TGCGCCAGCAGCAACAGGGATAATTCACCCCTCCACTTT.

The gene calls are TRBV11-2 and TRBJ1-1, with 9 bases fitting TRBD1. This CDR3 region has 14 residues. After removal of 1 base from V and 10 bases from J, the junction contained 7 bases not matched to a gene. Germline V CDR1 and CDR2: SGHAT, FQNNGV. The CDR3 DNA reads TGTGCCAGCAGCTTAGGTACACAGGGGGCGCGAGCTTTCTTT. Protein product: CASSLGTQGARAFF. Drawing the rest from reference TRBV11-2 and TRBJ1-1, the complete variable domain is EAGVAQSPRYKIIEKRQSVAFWCNPISGHATLYWYQQILGQGPKLLIQFQNNGVVDDSQLPKDRFSAERLKGVDSTLKIQPAKLEDSAVYLCASSLGTQGARAFFGQGTRLTVV.

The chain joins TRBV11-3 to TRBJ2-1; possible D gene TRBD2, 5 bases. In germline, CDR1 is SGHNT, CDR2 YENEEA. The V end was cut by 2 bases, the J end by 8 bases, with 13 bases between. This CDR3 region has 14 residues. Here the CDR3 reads CASSLFPGSYEQFF. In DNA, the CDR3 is TGTGCCAGCAGCTTATTTCCGGGATCATATGAGCAGTTCTTC.

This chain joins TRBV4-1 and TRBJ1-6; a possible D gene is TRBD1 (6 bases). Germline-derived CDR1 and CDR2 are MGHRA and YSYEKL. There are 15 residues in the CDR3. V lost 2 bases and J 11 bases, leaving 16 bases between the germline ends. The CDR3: CASSQRSDSATPLHF. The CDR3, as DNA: TGCGCCAGCAGCCAACGGTCGGACAGTGCTACACCCCTCCACTTT.

For the CDR3, the DNA is TGTGCCAGCAGTACAGGGAGTCACACTGAAGCTTTCTTT. Translating it yields CASSTGSHTEAFF. This chain joins TRBV2 and TRBJ1-1, with a weak D call TRBD1 (6 bases). Germline assignment: CDR1 SNHLY and CDR2 FYNNEI. The CDR3 is 13 amino acids. V was cut by 5 bases and J by 3 bases, with 10 bases left in between.

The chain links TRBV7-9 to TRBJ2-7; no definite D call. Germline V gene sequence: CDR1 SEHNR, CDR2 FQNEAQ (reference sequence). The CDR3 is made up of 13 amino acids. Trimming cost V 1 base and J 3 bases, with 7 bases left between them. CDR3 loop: CASSLDWSYEQYF. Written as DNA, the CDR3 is TGTGCCAGCAGCTTAGATTGGAGCTACGAGCAGTACTTC.

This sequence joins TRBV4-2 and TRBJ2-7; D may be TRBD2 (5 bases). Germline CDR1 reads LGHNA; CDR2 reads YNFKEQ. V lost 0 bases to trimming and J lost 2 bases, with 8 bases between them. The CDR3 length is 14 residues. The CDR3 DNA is TGTGCCAGCAGCCAAGAACCGGGGACCTACGAGCAGTACTTC. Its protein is CASSQEPGTYEQYF.

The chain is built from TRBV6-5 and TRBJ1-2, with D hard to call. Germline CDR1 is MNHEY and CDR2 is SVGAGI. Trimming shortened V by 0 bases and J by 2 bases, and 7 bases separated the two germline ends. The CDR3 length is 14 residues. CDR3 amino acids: CASSYSPGNYGYTF. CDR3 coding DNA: TGTGCCAGCAGTTACTCCCCGGGAAACTATGGCTACACCTTC.

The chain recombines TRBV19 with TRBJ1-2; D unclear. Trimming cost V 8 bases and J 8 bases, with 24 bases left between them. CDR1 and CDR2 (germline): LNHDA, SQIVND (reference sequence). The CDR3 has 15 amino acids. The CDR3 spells CASAEGGRPERGYTF. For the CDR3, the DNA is TGTGCCAGTGCCGAAGGCGGGCGACCCGAGAGAGGCTACACCTTC.

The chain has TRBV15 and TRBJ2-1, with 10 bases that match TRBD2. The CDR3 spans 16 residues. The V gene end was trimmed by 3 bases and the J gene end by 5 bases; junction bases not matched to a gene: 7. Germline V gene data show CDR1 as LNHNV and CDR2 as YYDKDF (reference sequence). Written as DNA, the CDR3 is TGTGCCACCAGCAGTGTTTATAGCGGGGGGAACAATGAGCAGTTCTTC. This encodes CATSSVYSGGNNEQFF.

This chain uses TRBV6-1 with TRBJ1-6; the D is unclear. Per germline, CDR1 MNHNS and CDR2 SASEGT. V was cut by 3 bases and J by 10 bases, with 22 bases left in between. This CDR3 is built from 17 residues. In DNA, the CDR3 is TGTGCCAGCAGTGACGTGGTGGAAGCGGGGTTTAGGTCACCCCTCCACTTT. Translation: CASSDVVEAGFRSPLHF.

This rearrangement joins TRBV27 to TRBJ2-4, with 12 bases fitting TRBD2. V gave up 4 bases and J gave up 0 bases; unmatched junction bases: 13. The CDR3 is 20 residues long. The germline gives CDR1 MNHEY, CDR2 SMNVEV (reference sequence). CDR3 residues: CASSSLNLAGGELAKNIQYF. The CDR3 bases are TGTGCCAGCAGTTCTCTCAACCTAGCGGGGGGGGAACTAGCCAAAAACATTCAGTACTTC.